This section outlines one T cell receptor beta chain sequence together with its context. The target antigen is unknown. The entry originates in a study of T-cell reconstitution after alpha-beta-depleted transplantation in children. Germline CDR1 is MGHRA and CDR2 is YSYEKL. The V and J ends lost 3 bases and 6 bases respectively, with 9 bases between them. This CDR3 spans 13 amino acids. Study-level results: Expanded clones from the graft, numbering several hundred, reportedly supplied alpha-beta T cells about two months after transplant. High day-60 TCRbeta diversity in some patients came from surviving recipient T cells and thymic progenitors. A year post-transplant, T-cell counts and diversity derived mostly from newly produced T cells.

Unique molecular identifiers were incorporated when the TCRbeta library was constructed. TCRdb analysed the PCR reads with MiXCR anew, one entry per CDR3 protein. The table records around 90,000 distinct CDR3 sequences, 15% to 17% of them present only once. This chain uses TRBV4-1 with TRBJ1-5; D remains ambiguous. This receptor was obtained from a male patient aged 2-10 years who had a stem cell transplant for acute lymphoblastic leukemia, so the T cells may come from the graft donor. The sample was PBMCs, mostly from graft donor cells, taken 180 days after TCRalphabeta/CD19-depleted stem cell transplant. The CDR3, as DNA: TGCGCCAGCAGCCAGGTTCCTGTTCAGCCCCAGCATTTT. This encodes CASSQVPVQPQHF.